One sample yielded the 30 T cell receptor beta chains listed below, sequenced in a study of low-dose radiotherapy and immunotherapy resistance in tumors. TRAV- and TRBV-specific primers primed first-strand cDNA, covering alpha and beta chains. A constant-region primer paired with the V-primer adapter amplified TCRs over about 18 PCR cycles. A single record per CDR3 protein comes from TCRdb applying MiXCR to the reads. The table lists nearly 60,000 distinct CDR3 sequences, approximately 22% of them singletons. Time point here: after trial treatment. Treatment described: LDRT plus nivolumab, ipilimumab, low-dose cyclophosphamide and aspirin (RACIN trial). Source: PBMCs, taken after low-dose radiotherapy plus immunotherapy. The receptors here all came from a male donor with prostate cancer.

This clonotype has a count of ten or more. The chain carries TRBV6-6 and TRBJ2-3, with D possibly being TRBD1 (5 bases). CDR1 and CDR2 from the germline V gene are MNHNY and SVGAGI (reference sequence). The CDR3 has 18 residues. Trimming stripped 6 bases from V and 0 bases from J, with 22 bases between. CDR3 DNA sequence: TGTGCCAGCAGGCCCCTTACGTGGACAAAACACAGCACAGATACGCAGTATTTT. Protein product: CASRPLTWTKHSTDTQYF.

In its sample, this clonotype was seen many times. V and J are TRBV7-9 and TRBJ2-5; the match to TRBD1 covers 9 bases. Germline trimming cut 5 bases from V and 4 bases from J; bases unmatched to any gene: 5. CDR3 length equals 14 residues. CDR1 and CDR2 (germline): SEHNR, FQNEAQ (reference sequence). The CDR3 region has the DNA TGTGCCAGCAGCCACCGGACAGGGGCAGAGACCCAGTACTTC. It yields the protein CASSHRTGAETQYF.

This clonotype was seen at least ten times. The chain uses TRBV14 and TRBJ2-1, with a possible D match to TRBD2 (7 bases). Germline CDR1 is SGHDN and CDR2 is FVKESK. This CDR3 is 16 amino acids long. Trimming left V 4 bases short and J 12 bases short, with 25 bases between. The CDR3 region has the DNA TGTGCCAGCAGCCTCTCTCCCGGGAGCGGGACACTGCGGCAGTTCTTC. Protein product: CASSLSPGSGTLRQFF.

This clonotype showed up many times. V gene TRBV11-1 combines with J gene TRBJ2-1, with 7 bases lining up with TRBD2. The V segment lost 1 base and the J segment 0 bases; nucleotides outside the gene matches: 9. This CDR3 comprises 18 residues. Looked up from germline, CDR1 is SGHAT and CDR2 is FQDESV (reference sequence). The CDR3 sequence is CASSLEGSGASSYNEQFF. Written as DNA, the CDR3 is TGTGCCAGCAGCTTAGAGGGCAGCGGGGCGAGCTCCTACAATGAGCAGTTCTTC.

This clonotype was recorded at least ten times. The CDR3 DNA reads TGTGCCAGTAGTATATCGAGGAGCGAGCAGTACTTC. It translates to CASSISRSEQYF. The chain joins TRBV19 to TRBJ2-7; D is undetermined. Deletions cut 2 bases from V and 6 bases from J, with 8 bases between. From germline, CDR1 is LNHDA and CDR2 SQIVND (reference sequence). CDR3 length: 12 residues.

CDR3 amino acids: CASSRRQVNQPQHF. The CDR3 DNA reads TGTGCCAGCAGTCGTCGCCAGGTCAATCAGCCCCAGCATTTT. The V call is TRBV6-2 or TRBV6-3, the J call TRBJ1-5; D is uncertain. The CDR3 has 14 residues. Germline assignment: CDR1 MNHEY and CDR2 SVGEGT. The V and J ends lost 5 bases and 3 bases respectively, with 11 bases between them.

This clonotype was found many times. This sequence joins TRBV29-1 and TRBJ2-1; 13 nucleotides line up with TRBD2. Germline CDR1 reads SQVTM; CDR2 reads ANQGSEA. This CDR3 region has 12 residues. Trimming took 8 bases from V and 8 from J; bases not matched to a gene: 3. This CDR3 is CSPGTSGDEQFF. CDR3 nucleotide sequence: TGCAGCCCCGGGACTAGCGGGGATGAGCAGTTCTTC.

Comments on this clonotype: A far larger clone is just one base off, so this is likely a read error. CDR3 loop: CASSVYRGAYEQFF. The CDR3 nucleotides read TGTGCCAGCAGTGTCTACAGGGGCGCCTACGAGCAGTTCTTC. The chain uses TRBV2 and TRBJ2-1, with 7 bases aligning to TRBD1. The CDR3 sequence is 14 residues long. CDR1 SNHLY and CDR2 FYNNEI come from the germline V gene. J gave up 10 bases and V 4 bases, and 10 bases lay outside the gene matches.

A remark on this clonotype: The likely explanation is a read error, given a far larger clone one base away. The chain recombines TRBV7-2 with TRBJ2-7; D remains ambiguous. CDR3 length: 15 amino acids. Trimming shortened V by 3 bases and J by 2 bases, and 14 bases separated the two germline ends. Germline V gene sequence: CDR1 SGHTA, CDR2 FQGNSA. The CDR3 protein is CASSLAPQKTYEQYF. The DNA for the CDR3 is TGTGCCAGCAGCTTGGCCCCTCAGAAGACCTACGAGCAGTACTTC.

The sample holds many counts of this clonotype. This chain links TRBV13 with TRBJ1-5, with TRBD1 matching 7 bases. The trim removed 6 bases at V and 7 bases at J, leaving 9 bases unmatched. Germline CDR1 and CDR2: PRHDT and FYEKMQ (reference sequence). This CDR3 comprises 14 residues. CDR3 sequence: CASSQGGGDQPQHF. The CDR3 DNA reads TGTGCCAGCAGTCAAGGGGGCGGTGACCAGCCCCAGCATTTT.

This clonotype was found many times. CDR3 loop: CAISILAGSSYNEQFF. In DNA form, the CDR3 reads TGTGCCATCAGCATACTAGCGGGGTCGTCCTACAATGAGCAGTTCTTC. The V call is TRBV10-3, the J call TRBJ2-1; 10 bases map to TRBD2. There are 16 residues in the CDR3. Per germline, CDR1 ENHRY and CDR2 SYGVKD. V lost 6 bases to trimming and J lost 1 base; unmatched junction nucleotides: 6.

This clonotype was detected ten times or more. DNA of the CDR3: TGCGCCAGCAGCGCCCGGGCATCCCCTCCCTCTGGAAACACCATATATTTT. It translates to CASSARASPPSGNTIYF. The rearrangement links TRBV5-1 to TRBJ1-3; D not certain. With 4 bases removed from V and 0 bases from J, the gap between germline ends came to 17 bases. Germline V gene data show CDR1 as SGHRS and CDR2 as YFSETQ. This CDR3 has 17 amino acids.

By sample share, this clonotype is medium-sized (0.01 to 0.1%). The CDR3 nucleotides read TGCAGCGTTGAAGATCTTCGCAAGGGCGGTGAAAAACTGTTTTTT. It yields the protein CSVEDLRKGGEKLFF. This chain uses TRBV29-1 with TRBJ1-4, with unresolved D. The V gene's germline CDR1 is SQVTM and CDR2 ANQGSEA. V gave up 0 bases and J gave up 7 bases, with 15 bases separating them. There are 15 residues in the CDR3.

This clonotype was counted at least ten times. This chain joins TRBV5-6 and TRBJ1-2; perhaps TRBD1 as D (6 bases). The germline V gene encodes CDR1 SGHDT and CDR2 YYEEEE. The CDR3 runs 17 residues. V was pared by 0 bases and J by 7 bases, with 22 bases between. The DNA for the CDR3 is TGTGCCAGCAGCTTGGCCCTAGCGGGACAAACCCTAACTGGCTACACCTTC. Protein product: CASSLALAGQTLTGYTF. The full variable domain, completed using reference TRBV5-6 and TRBJ1-2, is DAGVTQSPTHLIKTRGQQVTLRCSPKSGHDTVSWYQQALGQGPQFIFQYYEEEERQRGNFPDRFSGHQFPNYSSELNVNALLLGDSALYLCASSLALAGQTLTGYTFGSGTRLTVV.

This clonotype was recorded at least ten times. The gene calls are TRBV20-1 and TRBJ2-7; maybe TRBD1 (6 bases). Trimming cost V 3 bases and J 3 bases, with 21 bases left between them. CDR3 length equals 16 residues. From germline, CDR1 is DFQATT and CDR2 SNEGSKA (reference sequence). The CDR3 bases are TGCAGTGCTAGTCGTTCAACAGGGCGCCTCGTCTACGAGCAGTACTTC. It is translated as CSASRSTGRLVYEQYF.

V is TRBV19 and J is TRBJ2-1; 9 bases map to TRBD2. Unmatched junction bases numbered 11, after V lost 7 bases and J lost 4 bases. The CDR3 loop spans 16 amino acids. The germline gives CDR1 LNHDA, CDR2 SQIVND (reference sequence). The CDR3 here is CASTVGGGGGYNEQFF. The DNA for the CDR3 is TGTGCCAGTACCGTGGGGGGCGGGGGGGGGTACAATGAGCAGTTCTTC.

This clonotype appeared many times. This chain connects TRBV20-1 to TRBJ1-2, with D possibly being TRBD1 (5 bases). The V and J ends lost 5 bases and 0 bases respectively, with 16 bases between them. The germline CDR1 and CDR2 sequences are DFQATT and SNEGSKA (reference sequence). This CDR3 has 15 residues. CDR3 region: CSARPFDRANYGYTF. The DNA of the CDR3 is TGCAGTGCTCGACCTTTCGACAGAGCTAACTATGGCTACACCTTC.

To note about this clonotype: The likely explanation is a read error, given a far larger clone one base away. The rearrangement links TRBV6-5 to TRBJ1-2; D gene ambiguous. Germline V gene lookup returns CDR1 MNHEY and CDR2 SVGAGI. The CDR3 is 13 residues long. CDR3 loop: CASSERGAYGNTF. The CDR3 DNA reads as TGTGCCAGCAGTGAACGTGGAGCATATGGCAACACCTTC.

For this clonotype: A far larger clone differs by one base, so this is likely a read error. V usage is TRBV6-6 and J usage is TRBJ2-3; possibly TRBD1 for D (6 bases). Matching the DNA end better, TRBJ1-5 makes the J call doubtful. From germline, CDR1 is MNHNY and CDR2 SVGAGI (reference sequence). CDR3 length: 12 amino acids. Here the CDR3 reads CASSEQGDTQHF. The CDR3 nucleotides read TGTGCCAGCAGTGAACAGGGTGATACGCAGCATTTT.

This clonotype was picked up many times. The rearrangement joins TRBV7-9 to TRBJ2-7, with 8 bases matching TRBD1. Per the germline V gene, CDR1 is SEHNR and CDR2 is FQNEAQ (reference sequence). Trimming cost V 3 bases and J 2 bases; bases outside gene matches: 9. The length of the CDR3 is 16 residues. The CDR3 loop reads CASSLAQGATTYEQYF. As DNA, the CDR3 is TGTGCCAGCAGCTTGGCTCAGGGGGCAACGACCTACGAGCAGTACTTC.

This clonotype has ten or more counts. The V and J genes are TRBV21-1 and TRBJ2-3. TRBV21-1 is a pseudogene. The CDR3 runs 14 residues. The CDR3, as DNA: TGTGCCAGCAGCCTCCGGCTTCGGGGAGATACGCAGTATTTT. It codes for CASSLRLRGDTQYF.

This clonotype was detected many times. V usage is TRBV10-3 and J usage is TRBJ2-2; possibly TRBD2 for D (6 bases). This CDR3 comprises 12 residues. Germline V gene data show CDR1 as ENHRY and CDR2 as SYGVKD. Trimming took off 10 bases at V and 5 bases at J, with 11 bases between the two ends. The CDR3 bases are TGTGCCACCGGACTACGGACCGGGGAGCTGTTTTTT. Protein: CATGLRTGELFF.

At least ten counts were recorded for this clonotype. The V and J genes are TRBV7-2 and TRBJ2-2; D remains ambiguous. V lost 5 bases to trimming and J lost 0 bases, with 7 bases between them. This CDR3 has 14 residues. CDR1 is SGHTA and CDR2 is FQGNSA in the germline V gene. Here the CDR3 reads CASSPSANTGELFF. The CDR3 nucleotides read TGTGCCAGCAGCCCCTCGGCGAACACCGGGGAGCTGTTTTTT.

The CDR3 loop is CASSRSNGVETQYF. In DNA form, the CDR3 reads TGTGCCAGCTCACGCTCGAACGGGGTAGAGACCCAGTACTTC. This chain uses TRBV18 with TRBJ2-5; D may be TRBD2 (5 bases). The length of the CDR3 is 14 residues. Per germline, CDR1 KGHSH and CDR2 LQKENI. Trimming pared 4 bases from V and 4 bases from J, leaving 13 bases between.

In its sample, this clonotype was seen many times. The V and J genes are TRBV19 and TRBJ1-1; D may be TRBD1 (5 bases). The V and J ends lost 0 bases and 5 bases respectively, with 7 bases between them. The germline V gene encodes CDR1 LNHDA and CDR2 SQIVND (reference sequence). The CDR3 loop spans 13 amino acids. The chain's CDR3 is CASSIERGTEAFF. CDR3 DNA sequence: TGTGCCAGTAGTATAGAGCGGGGGACTGAAGCTTTCTTT.

This chain links TRBV28 with TRBJ2-1; 11 bases agree with TRBD2. The trim removed 5 bases at V and 6 bases at J, leaving 6 bases unmatched. The V gene's germline CDR1 is MDHEN and CDR2 SYDVKM. The CDR3 has 15 residues. In nucleotides, the CDR3 is TGTGCCAGCAGTGCAACCGGGACTAGCGGCAATGAGCAGTTCTTC. Translating it yields CASSATGTSGNEQFF.

The chain employs TRBV28 and TRBJ1-5; 8 nucleotides agree with TRBD1. Germline V CDR1 and CDR2: MDHEN, SYDVKM. The CDR3 sequence is 17 residues long. The trim removed 7 bases at V and 7 bases at J, leaving 18 bases unmatched. The CDR3 loop is CASTGLWDRPPRQPQHF. For the CDR3, the DNA is TGTGCCAGCACCGGGCTATGGGACAGGCCTCCGCGGCAGCCCCAGCATTTT. The whole variable domain, filled in from reference TRBV28 and TRBJ1-5, reads DVKVTQSSRYLVKRTGEKVFLECVQDMDHENMFWYRQDPGLGLRLIYFSYDVKMKEKGDIPEGYSVSREKKERFSLILESASTNQTSMYLCASTGLWDRPPRQPQHFGDGTRLSIL.

A word on this clonotype: A far larger clone lies a single base away; this is likely a read error. This rearrangement joins TRBV7-4 to TRBJ2-3; 9 bases line up with TRBD1. The V and J ends lost 4 bases and 3 bases, in that order; junction bases with no gene match: 5. Per germline, CDR1 SGHVT and CDR2 SQSDAQ. The CDR3 length is 15 residues. CDR3 sequence (DNA): TGTGCCAGCAGCTCAGGGACAGGGCTGACAGATACGCAGTATTTT. It is translated as CASSSGTGLTDTQYF.

This clonotype was counted at least ten times. The J gene is TRBJ2-2, the V gene TRBV24-1; 11 bases map to TRBD1. Trimming at V came to 3 bases and at J to 7 bases, leaving 9 bases not matched to a gene. Germline CDR1 is KGHDR and CDR2 is SFDVKD. The CDR3 loop spans 17 amino acids. Written as DNA, the CDR3 is TGTGCCACCAGTGATCCTCCGGGACAGGGGGGTAACGGGGAGCTGTTTTTT. Its protein product is CATSDPPGQGGNGELFF.

At least ten counts were recorded for this clonotype. The chain is built from TRBV5-1 and TRBJ2-1; TRBD1 aligns across 7 bases. Germline V gene lookup returns CDR1 SGHRS and CDR2 YFSETQ. V shed 3 bases and J 4 bases; nucleotides not matched to a gene: 10. The CDR3 length is 16 residues. Here the CDR3 DNA reads TGCGCCAGCAGCTCAGTAATGGAGGACAGGTACAATGAGCAGTTCTTC. Residues: CASSSVMEDRYNEQFF.